The 17 T cell receptor beta chains below come from one sample, sequenced in a study of beta chain features in type 1 diabetes (dated by TCRdb to 2017 to 2018). Findings and caveats that apply to the study as a whole: In all four CD4+ subsets, TCRB CDR3 length was moderately but significantly shorter in type 1 diabetes patients.

No antigen has been assigned to these receptors. Libraries were built with the immunoSEQ multiplex PCR assay. All of the isolated RNA was reverse transcribed with the High Capacity cDNA Reverse Transcription Kit, so expressed TCRB transcripts were sequenced. Drawn from immuneACCESS, this table holds only the in-frame rearrangements with V and J called that TCRdb kept. Clones are partly lost; checked studies trace under half to an unresolved V gene and leave the rest unexplained. Here the sample has a few hundred thousand clones; more than 15% occur a single time. Jointly, the top ten make up about 0.078% of the sample. Sequencing was done on a sample of naive CD4+ T cells from blood. The label giving this sample's cell subset or site can be read as: true naive CD4+ T cells. Source of these receptors: a man in his thirties or forties with type 1 diabetes.

This clone was counted between two and nine times. The chain uses TRBV9 and TRBJ2-1; D ambiguous. Trimming shortened V by 0 bases and J by 5 bases, and 9 bases separated the two germline ends. CDR1 and CDR2 from the germline V gene are SGDLS and YYNGEE. This CDR3 has 14 amino acids. CDR3 sequence (DNA): TGTGCCAGCAGCGTAGGGAGAGGCAACAATGAGCAGTTCTTC. Protein: CASSVGRGNNEQFF.

The chain has TRBV28 and TRBJ1-5, with unresolved D. Germline CDR1 MDHEN, CDR2 SYDVKM. V was pared by 8 bases and J by 2 bases, with 7 bases between. The CDR3 loop spans 12 amino acids. DNA for the CDR3: TGTGCCAGCTCGTTCGGCAATCAGCCCCAGCATTTT. Translation: CASSFGNQPQHF.

The gene calls are TRBV15 and TRBJ2-2; D is uncertain. V was pared by 3 bases and J by 6 bases, with 5 bases between. Germline CDR1 LNHNV, CDR2 YYDKDF (reference sequence). The CDR3 has 12 residues. As DNA, the CDR3 is TGTGCCACCAGCAGTAGGGCCGGGGAGCTGTTTTTT. Translated, it gives CATSSRAGELFF.

This clone was found a few times. This rearrangement joins TRBV20-1 to TRBJ2-5, with D perhaps matching TRBD1 or TRBD2 (6 bases each). In germline, CDR1 is DFQATT, CDR2 SNEGSKA (reference sequence). The CDR3 sequence is 11 residues long. V was clipped by 5 bases and J by 5 bases, with 9 bases between them. In nucleotides, the CDR3 is TGCAGTGCTGAGGGGGGCGAGACCCAGTACTTC. Translated, it gives CSAEGGETQYF.

The CDR3 reads CASSHASGRGTGELFF. The CDR3 coding sequence is TGTGCCAGCAGCCACGCTAGCGGGAGGGGAACCGGGGAGCTGTTTTTT. V usage is TRBV7-2 and J usage is TRBJ2-2; 12 bases map to TRBD2. CDR1 and CDR2 from the germline V gene are SGHTA and FQGNSA. CDR3 size: 16 residues. The ends lost 5 bases at V and 5 bases at J; junction bases unmatched: 6.

The chain has TRBV25-1 and TRBJ2-2; a possible D gene is TRBD1 (6 bases). The CDR3 has 15 residues. Deletions cut 3 bases from V and 4 bases from J, with 12 bases between. The germline V gene has CDR1 MGHDK and CDR2 SYGVNS. The CDR3 DNA sequence: TGTGCCAGCAGTGACAGGGGAACGGGCACCGGGGAGCTGTTTTTT. It specifies CASSDRGTGTGELFF.

This clone has more than one count but fewer than ten. This chain connects TRBV5-1 to TRBJ2-5; possible D gene TRBD1, 6 bases. The CDR3 contains 15 residues. V was pared by 4 bases and J by 3 bases, with 16 bases between. Germline V gene lookup returns CDR1 SGHRS and CDR2 YFSETQ. The CDR3 loop reads CASSIFSGTKETQYF. Here the CDR3 DNA reads TGCGCCAGCAGCATCTTTTCCGGGACAAAAGAGACCCAGTACTTC.

This clone has only a few counts. The J gene is TRBJ2-1, the V gene TRBV4-2, with 11 bases fitting TRBD2. The V gene's germline CDR1 is LGHNA and CDR2 YNFKEQ. V was pared by 3 bases and J by 7 bases, with 8 bases of the junction left unmatched. CDR3 length: 16 residues. DNA of the CDR3: TGTGCCAGCAGCCACCTACTAGCGGGAGCTGGAAATGAGCAGTTCTTC. This sequence encodes CASSHLLAGAGNEQFF.

This clone has only a few counts. The CDR3 sequence: CASSQDRAERPRTQYF. The CDR3 nucleotides read TGCGCCAGCAGCCAAGATCGCGCGGAGCGGCCGAGAACGCAGTATTTT. The chain has TRBV4-1 and TRBJ2-3; TRBD2 might be the D (5 bases). Germline V gene data show CDR1 as MGHRA and CDR2 as YSYEKL. This CDR3 has 16 residues. The ends were cut back, 0 bases at V and 9 bases at J, with 19 bases in the middle.

This clone was seen only a few times. CDR3 region: CAWSVTGREQYF. CDR3 bases: TGTGCCTGGAGTGTTACAGGGCGCGAGCAGTACTTC. The V call is TRBV30, the J call TRBJ2-7; tentative D call: TRBD1 (6 bases). Germline V gene sequence: CDR1 GTSNPN, CDR2 SVGIG (reference sequence). The CDR3 runs to 12 residues. The ends were cut back, 0 bases at V and 6 bases at J, with 9 bases in the middle.

This clone has more than one count but fewer than ten. This sequence joins TRBV29-1 and TRBJ2-7; TRBD1 matches at 11 bases. The CDR3 is 16 amino acids. Germline CDR1 is SQVTM and CDR2 is ANQGSEA. V lost 7 bases and J lost 2; bases outside the gene matches: 13. CDR3 sequence: CSAPPDRGRLTYEQYF. The CDR3 DNA is TGCAGCGCTCCTCCGGACAGGGGGCGATTAACCTACGAGCAGTACTTC.

This clone came up a few times. The chain joins TRBV29-1 to TRBJ1-2, with a tentative D call TRBD1 (5 bases). With 0 bases removed from V and 8 bases from J, the gap between germline ends came to 10 bases. The CDR3 is made up of 12 amino acids. CDR1 and CDR2 (germline): SQVTM, ANQGSEA. Written as DNA, the CDR3 is TGCAGCGTTGAAGATCTAAGGGACGGCTACACCTTC. This codes for CSVEDLRDGYTF. The full variable domain, in which reference TRBV29-1 and TRBJ1-2 provide the parts outside the CDR3, is SAVISQKPSRDICQRGTSLTIQCQVDSQVTMMFWYRQQPGQSLTLIATANQGSEATYESGFVIDKFPISRPNLTFSTLTVSNMSPEDSSIYLCSVEDLRDGYTFGSGTRLTVV.

This clone appeared a few times. This sequence joins TRBV7-8 and TRBJ2-2, with TRBD1 as a possible D gene (5 bases). The CDR3 runs to 14 residues. V was trimmed by 5 bases and J by 1 base, leaving 8 bases between them. Germline lookup yields CDR1 SGHVS and CDR2 FQNEAQ. CDR3: CASSVTGNTGELFF. For the CDR3, the DNA is TGTGCCAGCAGCGTTACAGGGAACACCGGGGAGCTGTTTTTT.

The chain uses TRBV25-1 and TRBJ2-3, with D possibly matching TRBD2 (6 bases). The CDR3 loop spans 15 amino acids. Between the trimmed V and J ends, which lost 2 bases and 2 bases, there was a span of 11 bases. Germline V gene data show CDR1 as MGHDK and CDR2 as SYGVNS. DNA of the CDR3: TGTGCCAGCAGTGAAACTGGAGGGAACACAGATACGCAGTATTTT. It translates to CASSETGGNTDTQYF. The whole variable domain, remainder taken from reference TRBV25-1 and TRBJ2-3, is EADIYQTPRYLVIGTGKKITLECSQTMGHDKMYWYQQDPGMELHLIHYSYGVNSTEKGDLSSESTVSRIRTEHFPLTLESARPSHTSQYLCASSETGGNTDTQYFGPGTRLTVL.

The rearrangement joins TRBV6-6 to TRBJ1-5, with 7 bases identical to TRBD1. V lost 5 bases to trimming and J lost 5 bases; unmatched junction nucleotides: 12. Germline CDR1 reads MNHNY; CDR2 reads SVGAGI (reference sequence). CDR3 length: 16 amino acids. As DNA, the CDR3 is TGTGCCAGCAGTCCCTCGGATTACAGGGGAGATCAGCCCCAGCATTTT. It is translated as CASSPSDYRGDQPQHF.

This clone was detected only a few times. The rearrangement links TRBV7-2 to TRBJ2-1; no clear D. V lost 2 bases, J lost 9 bases, and 11 bases lay in between. CDR3 length: 13 amino acids. In germline, CDR1 is SGHTA, CDR2 FQGNSA. The CDR3 DNA sequence: TGTGCCAGCAGCTTACCGACCCGCAGTGAGCAGTTCTTC. This encodes CASSLPTRSEQFF.

This clone was seen more than once but under ten times. This sequence joins TRBV5-6 and TRBJ2-6; D not certain. The CDR3 is made up of 14 amino acids. With 1 base removed from V and 3 bases from J, the gap between germline ends came to 5 bases. In germline, CDR1 is SGHDT, CDR2 YYEEEE. The CDR3 sequence is CASSLPGGANVLTF. CDR3 DNA sequence: TGTGCCAGCAGCTTGCCGGGTGGGGCCAACGTCCTGACTTTC.